The next 12 T cell receptor beta chains were all read from a single sample in a study of metastatic and nonmetastatic thyroid tumors (dated by TCRdb to the early 2020s). Before undergoing thyroid surgery, none of the patients had been given any kind of treatment. Library method: PCR. TCRdb records Illumina HiSeq 4000 as the sequencer. Using fastp trimming at Q25 and MiXCR clonotype assembly, TCRdb reanalyzed the public sequencing data and kept in-frame beta chains. This sample comprises some 52,000 clones, more than 15% of them detected only once. The top ten clones comprise about 3% of the sample. Source material: blood. Every receptor here comes from a female donor with papillary thyroid cancer or a benign thyroid nodule (not recorded which). Some clones in this sample may be carry-over from other donors' samples.

This clone was seen repeatedly, ten times or more. The chain uses TRBV4-2 and TRBJ2-7; 7 bases map to TRBD1. Germline V gene sequence: CDR1 LGHNA, CDR2 YNFKEQ. The CDR3 runs to 17 residues. The V segment lost 0 bases and the J segment 5 bases; nucleotides outside the gene matches: 13. The DNA of the CDR3 is TGTGCCAGCAGCCAAGATTGGCAGGGGGAAATAGAGGACGAGCAGTACTTC. It specifies CASSQDWQGEIEDEQYF.

This clone was recorded at least ten times. This chain uses TRBV6-1 with TRBJ1-4; D is unclear. The V and J ends lost 6 bases and 5 bases respectively, with 13 bases between them. The germline V gene has CDR1 MNHNS and CDR2 SASEGT. The CDR3 is 14 residues long. The CDR3 loop is CASSGRLKNEKLFF. The DNA of the CDR3 is TGTGCCAGCAGCGGACGTCTAAAAAATGAAAAACTGTTTTTT.

This clone was seen many times. This chain uses TRBV28 with TRBJ2-3, with 7 bases that match TRBD1. The germline CDR1 and CDR2 sequences are MDHEN and SYDVKM. This CDR3 has 15 residues. V shed 3 bases and J 1 base; nucleotides not matched to a gene: 4. This chain's CDR3 is CASSFGGQGTDTQYF. In DNA form, the CDR3 reads TGTGCCAGCAGTTTTGGTGGACAGGGCACAGATACGCAGTATTTT.

The chain carries TRBV13 and TRBJ2-6; 8 nucleotides match TRBD1. The CDR3 is 20 residues long. The V segment lost 8 bases and the J segment 4 bases; nucleotides outside the gene matches: 22. Germline CDR1 PRHDT, CDR2 FYEKMQ (reference sequence). The CDR3 nucleotides are TGTGCCAGCGGACCCTTTCTACGACAGGGGTACCCTACCGGGGCCAACGTCCTGACTTTC. It specifies CASGPFLRQGYPTGANVLTF.

Note on this clone: A read error is possible here, since a much larger clone lies one base away. J is TRBJ2-1 and V is TRBV12-3 or TRBV12-4, with 7 bases that match TRBD2. This CDR3 has 12 residues. V shed 7 bases and J 9 bases; nucleotides not matched to a gene: 6. The CDR3 reads CASIPRGSEQFF. Written as DNA, the CDR3 is TGTGCCAGCATCCCGCGGGGGAGTGAGCAGTTCTTC.

This clone has ten or more counts. A much more abundant neighbour one base away suggests this may be a read error. This chain connects TRBV28 to TRBJ2-1; D unresolved. The CDR3 extends over 11 amino acids. Trimming left V 3 bases short and J 8 bases short, with 5 bases between. Looked up from germline, CDR1 is MDHEN and CDR2 is SYDVKM. Here the CDR3 reads CASSFIHEQFF. The CDR3 bases are TGTGCCAGCAGTTTTATACATGAGCAGTTCTTC. The whole variable domain, filled in from reference TRBV28 and TRBJ2-1, reads DVKVTQSSRYLVKRTGEKVFLECVQDMDHENMFWYRQDPGLGLRLIYFSYDVKMKEKGDIPEGYSVSREKKERFSLILESASTNQTSMYLCASSFIHEQFFGPGTRLTVL.

Turning to this clone: A much larger clone lies a single base off, so this may be a read error. J is TRBJ1-1 and V is TRBV30; a weak D match, TRBD1 (5 bases). V was trimmed by 0 bases and J by 0 bases, leaving 20 bases between them. CDR1 and CDR2 from the germline V gene are GTSNPN and SVGIG (reference sequence). The CDR3 is 18 amino acids. Here the CDR3 DNA reads TGTGCCTGGAGTGTACTCCTGGACACGTATGAGGTGAACACTGAAGCTTTCTTT. This gives the protein CAWSVLLDTYEVNTEAFF. Looking up the rest from reference TRBV30 and TRBJ1-1 gives the full variable domain: SQTIHQWPATLVQPVGSPLSLECTVEGTSNPNLYWYRQAAGRGLQLLFYSVGIGQISSEVPQNLSASRPQDRQFILSSKKLLLSDSGFYLCAWSVLLDTYEVNTEAFFGQGTRLTVV.

This clone occurred many times. V usage is TRBV6-1 and J usage is TRBJ1-4, with a weak D call TRBD1 (5 bases). Germline V gene sequence: CDR1 MNHNS, CDR2 SASEGT. V lost 7 bases and J 8 bases, leaving 17 bases between the germline ends. This CDR3 region has 14 residues. CDR3 sequence: CASKARVEGEKLFF. CDR3 coding DNA: TGTGCCAGCAAGGCCAGGGTAGAGGGAGAAAAACTGTTTTTT.

This clone came up many times. Possible read error: a much larger clone is one base away. V gene TRBV28 combines with J gene TRBJ2-5; D gene uncertain. The CDR3 has 13 amino acids. Germline CDR1 and CDR2: MDHEN and SYDVKM. The CDR3 DNA reads TGTGCCAGCAGTTTTCCCGCGCAAGAGACCCGGTACTTC. Protein: CASSFPAQETRYF.

This clone occurred a few times. One end of the junction does not line up with germline, which may come from a read error. The chain carries TRBV27 and TRBJ2-7; D tentatively fits TRBD1 or TRBD2 (5 bases each). Germline V gives CDR1 MNHEY, CDR2 SMNVEV (reference sequence). CDR3 length equals 15 residues. CDR3 sequence reads: CSSSSDSWQSYEQYF. Here the CDR3 DNA reads TGTTCCAGCAGTAGCGACAGCTGGCAATCCTACGAGCAGTACTTC.

This clone was recorded a few times. The chain employs TRBV27 and TRBJ1-2, with 7 bases matching TRBD1. CDR1 is MNHEY and CDR2 is SMNVEV in the germline V gene (reference sequence). V dropped 5 bases and J dropped 0; count of bases not matched to a gene: 6. The CDR3 consists of 15 residues. CDR3 protein: CASSPAGTANYGYTF. The CDR3 nucleotides read TGTGCCAGCAGTCCTGCCGGGACAGCTAACTATGGCTACACCTTC.

The chain recombines TRBV9 with TRBJ2-7, with D tentatively TRBD2 (6 bases). CDR1 is SGDLS, CDR2 YYNGEE, per germline. V was pared by 4 bases and J by 6 bases, with 20 bases between. The CDR3 contains 15 residues. The CDR3 sequence: CASSPRWAGSPEQYF. The CDR3 DNA reads as TGTGCCAGCAGCCCCCGGTGGGCGGGATCTCCCGAGCAGTACTTC.